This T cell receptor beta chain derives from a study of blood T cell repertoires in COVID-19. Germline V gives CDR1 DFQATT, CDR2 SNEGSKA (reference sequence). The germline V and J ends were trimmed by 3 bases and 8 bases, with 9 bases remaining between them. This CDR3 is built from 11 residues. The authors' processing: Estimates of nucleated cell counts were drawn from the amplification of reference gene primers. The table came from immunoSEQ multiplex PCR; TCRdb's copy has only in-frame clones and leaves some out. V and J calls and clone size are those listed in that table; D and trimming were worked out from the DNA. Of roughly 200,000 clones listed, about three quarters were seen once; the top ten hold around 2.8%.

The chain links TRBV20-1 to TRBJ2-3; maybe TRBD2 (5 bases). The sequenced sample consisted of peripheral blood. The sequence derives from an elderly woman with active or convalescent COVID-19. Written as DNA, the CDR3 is TGCAGTGCTAGCATCGGGGTTACGCAGTATTTT. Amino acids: CSASIGVTQYF.